The 22 T cell receptor beta chains below were found in one sample sequenced in a study of preoperative IRX-2 immunotherapy in early breast cancer. Noted treatment: preoperative locoregional IRX-2 cytokine immunotherapy. TCRdb's copy holds only in-frame clones and misses some; the assay was immunoSEQ multiplex PCR. In the table there are about 28,000 clones, 82% of which are singletons. Sampling was carried out from a patient treated with IRX-2 immunotherapy. These TCRs come from a human donor with breast cancer.

The CDR3 protein is CASSYSASQPYNEQFF. The CDR3 DNA reads TGTGCCAGCAGTTACTCGGCGTCTCAACCCTACAATGAGCAGTTCTTC. The chain joins TRBV6-7 to TRBJ2-1; no reliable D call. TRBV6-7 is reported as an ORF; its role is uncertain. The V end was cut by 0 bases, the J end by 2 bases, with 11 bases between. CDR3 length: 16 amino acids.

A few counts support this clone. The V call is TRBV11-3, the J call TRBJ2-3; TRBD2 agrees at 8 bases. The CDR3 is made up of 16 amino acids. V was pared by 3 bases and J by 2 bases, with 7 bases of the junction left unmatched. The germline V gene has CDR1 SGHNT and CDR2 YENEEA. Here the CDR3 DNA reads TGTGCCAGCAGCTTGGTGGTGCGGGGGGACACAGATACGCAGTATTTT. Its translation is CASSLVVRGDTDTQYF.

V gene TRBV11-3 combines with J gene TRBJ1-6, with D perhaps TRBD1 (5 bases). Per the germline V gene, CDR1 is SGHNT and CDR2 is YENEEA. The CDR3 has 14 residues. Between the trimmed V and J ends, which lost 5 bases and 7 bases, there was a span of 12 bases. CDR3 sequence: CASSRDGTNSPLHF. The DNA of the CDR3 is TGTGCCAGCAGCCGGGACGGAACCAATTCACCCCTCCACTTT.

The rearrangement links TRBV11-3 to TRBJ1-3; TRBD1 is a possible D gene (5 bases). V lost 2 bases and J lost 4, with 15 bases in between. CDR1 and CDR2 from the germline V gene are SGHNT and YENEEA. This CDR3 has 16 residues. DNA of the CDR3: TGTGCCAGCAGCTTAAGAGTGGCAGGGAGAGGAAACACCATATATTTT. It yields the protein CASSLRVAGRGNTIYF.

The rearrangement joins TRBV28 to TRBJ1-6; weak D call: TRBD1 (5 bases). Germline V gene sequence: CDR1 MDHEN, CDR2 SYDVKM. This CDR3 has 14 amino acids. The V end was cut by 7 bases, the J end by 8 bases, with 15 bases between. In DNA form, the CDR3 reads TGTGCCAGCACCCTGGGGGGGTTGGATTCACCCCTCCACTTT. Protein product: CASTLGGLDSPLHF.

The rearrangement uses TRBV7-5 and TRBJ2-1; the table gives TRBD2 as D, unverified against the DNA. TRBV7-5 is listed as a pseudogene. The CDR3 totals 16 residues. The CDR3, as DNA: TGTGCCAGCAGCTTGGCGATGCGGGCCCAGACCGGTGAGCAGTTCTTC. Translating it yields CASSLAMRAQTGEQFF.

For the CDR3, the DNA is TGTGCCAGCTCACCTTCAGTTAATTCACCCCTCCACTTT. Its protein product is CASSPSVNSPLHF. The chain combines TRBV18 with TRBJ1-6; D gene uncertain. V was clipped by 3 bases and J by 6 bases, with 6 bases between them. CDR3 length: 13 residues. In germline, CDR1 is KGHSH, CDR2 LQKENI.

The chain links TRBV11-3 to TRBJ2-3; 7 bases are shared with TRBD1. Germline CDR1 is SGHNT and CDR2 is YENEEA. There are 15 residues in the CDR3. The trim removed 5 bases at V and 3 bases at J, leaving 8 bases unmatched. CDR3 in amino acids: CASSPGQRRTDTQYF. CDR3 coding DNA: TGTGCCAGCAGCCCGGGACAGAGAAGAACAGATACGCAGTATTTT.

The genes are TRBV29-1 and TRBJ2-3; TRBD2 matches 8 bases. The CDR3 runs 12 residues. Germline loops: CDR1 SQVTM, CDR2 ANQGSEA. Trimming cost V 8 bases and J 8 bases; bases outside gene matches: 9. As DNA, the CDR3 is TGCAGCCTTGGGACTAGTTTTGGTACGCAGTATTTT. The encoded protein is CSLGTSFGTQYF.

The V and J genes are TRBV14 and TRBJ1-6, with D perhaps matching TRBD1 (5 bases). The V gene's germline CDR1 is SGHDN and CDR2 FVKESK. With 1 base removed from V and 1 base from J, the gap between germline ends came to 8 bases. The CDR3 sequence is 16 residues long. The CDR3 sequence: CASSQADISYNSPLHF. In DNA, the CDR3 is TGTGCCAGCAGCCAAGCGGACATATCCTATAATTCACCCCTCCACTTT.

The chain carries TRBV7-1 and TRBJ2-7, with 9 bases fitting TRBD1. TRBV7-1 is identified as an open reading frame with a role that is uncertain. This CDR3 comprises 14 residues. Trimming took 4 bases from V and 6 from J; bases not matched to a gene: 7. The CDR3 region has the DNA TGTGCCAGCAGCTTTAGGGACAGGGTCTCCGAGCAGTACTTC. Its protein product is CASSFRDRVSEQYF.

Only one count was recorded for this clone. The genes are TRBV11-3 and TRBJ2-1; D possibly matches TRBD1 or TRBD2 (9 bases each). This CDR3 contains 17 residues. The V end was cut by 5 bases, the J end by 7 bases, with 24 bases between. The germline V gene encodes CDR1 SGHNT and CDR2 YENEEA. CDR3 DNA sequence: TGTGCCAGCAGCCAAACAGGGGGCTTTAGCGGGAGTAATGAGCAGTTCTTC. This codes for CASSQTGGFSGSNEQFF.

The chain uses TRBV5-1 and TRBJ1-5; TRBD1 is a possible D gene (5 bases). The V end lost 0 bases, the J end lost 7 bases, and 11 bases lay between the germline ends. CDR1 SGHRS and CDR2 YFSETQ come from the germline V gene. CDR3 length: 14 residues. CDR3 region: CASSLEPGDQPQHF. DNA for the CDR3: TGCGCCAGCAGCTTGGAGCCCGGGGACCAGCCCCAGCATTTT.

This rearrangement joins TRBV11-3 to TRBJ2-1; D is uncertain. CDR1 and CDR2 from the germline V gene are SGHNT and YENEEA. The CDR3 spans 14 residues. Between the trimmed V and J ends, which lost 7 bases and 0 bases, there was a span of 10 bases. The DNA for the CDR3 is TGTGCCAGCACACGGGCCAGCTCCTACAATGAGCAGTTCTTC. It specifies CASTRASSYNEQFF.

The chain joins TRBV28 to TRBJ1-2, with TRBD1 as a possible D gene (5 bases). In germline, CDR1 is MDHEN, CDR2 SYDVKM. The V end was cut by 5 bases, the J end by 2 bases, with 15 bases between. The CDR3 spans 15 residues. CDR3 in amino acids: CASSETFRANYGYTF. The CDR3 DNA is TGTGCCAGCAGTGAAACGTTCAGGGCCAACTATGGCTACACCTTC.

In DNA form, the CDR3 reads TGTGCCAGCAGTCCCCGCGCCTACGAGCAGTACTTC. Translated, it gives CASSPRAYEQYF. J is TRBJ2-7 and V is TRBV6-8; no clear D. The CDR3 is 12 residues long. CDR1 MNHGY and CDR2 SAAAGT come from the germline V gene. Deletions cut 5 bases from V and 2 bases from J, with 7 bases between.

In this sample, this clone turned up a few times. The chain recombines TRBV15 with TRBJ2-3; tentative D call: TRBD2 (6 bases). The CDR3 is made up of 16 amino acids. Germline assignment: CDR1 LNHNV and CDR2 YYDKDF (reference sequence). V lost 1 base and J 2 bases, leaving 13 bases between the germline ends. The CDR3 DNA sequence: TGTGCCACCAGCAGAGGGGTCGGGGGACCCACAGATACGCAGTATTTT. Its translation is CATSRGVGGPTDTQYF.

V is TRBV7-8 and J is TRBJ2-1; 8 bases line up with TRBD2. Per the germline V gene, CDR1 is SGHVS and CDR2 is FQNEAQ. V shed 3 bases and J 1 base; nucleotides not matched to a gene: 2. CDR3 length: 15 residues. CDR3 in DNA: TGTGCCAGCAGCTTTCGGGGGGGATCCTACAATGAGCAGTTCTTC. This translates into CASSFRGGSYNEQFF.

The V and J genes are TRBV1 and TRBJ1-1. TRBV1 has pseudogene status. The CDR3 is 17 amino acids. CDR3 nucleotide sequence: TGCGCCAGCAGCCAAGAAGGCGGAGTCTTGTCTGACACTGAAGCTTTCTTT. Protein sequence: CASSQEGGVLSDTEAFF.

The V and J genes are TRBV28 and TRBJ1-5; D call uncertain. The CDR3 is 12 residues long. Germline V gene sequence: CDR1 MDHEN, CDR2 SYDVKM. Trimming took off 3 bases at V and 10 bases at J, with 10 bases between the two ends. The CDR3 nucleotides are TGTGCCAGCAGTTTGATTGATCGCCCCCAGCATTTT. This codes for CASSLIDRPQHF.

The gene calls are TRBV11-3 and TRBJ2-7, with D perhaps being TRBD1 or TRBD2 (6 bases each). The CDR3 totals 15 residues. V lost 3 bases and J 2 bases, leaving 14 bases between the germline ends. The germline V gene has CDR1 SGHNT and CDR2 YENEEA. The CDR3 DNA sequence: TGTGCCAGCAGCTTGGTAACAGGGAGGACCTACGAGCAGTACTTC. This encodes CASSLVTGRTYEQYF. Full variable domain (outside the CDR3, taken from reference TRBV11-3 and TRBJ2-7): EAGVVQSPRYKIIEKKQPVAFWCNPISGHNTLYWYLQNLGQGPELLIRYENEEAVDDSQLPKDRFSAERLKGVDSTLKIQPAELGDSAVYLCASSLVTGRTYEQYFGPGTRLTVT.

V gene TRBV28 combines with J gene TRBJ2-1; no definite D call. Between the trimmed V and J ends, which lost 3 bases and 6 bases, there was a span of 21 bases. Germline V gene data show CDR1 as MDHEN and CDR2 as SYDVKM. This CDR3 is 17 amino acids long. Here the CDR3 reads CASSFFYGTFRGNEQFF. The CDR3 nucleotides read TGTGCCAGCAGTTTTTTCTACGGCACCTTTCGTGGCAATGAGCAGTTCTTC.